One sample yielded the 24 T cell receptor beta chains listed below, sequenced in a study of blood T cell repertoires in COVID-19. The protocol was immunoSEQ multiplex PCR, while the TCRdb copy is restricted to in-frame clones and leaves out a portion. This sample yields more than 300,000 clones, of which 90% are seen a single time; under 1.1% belongs to the top ten. The sequenced sample consisted of peripheral blood. Source of these receptors: a woman in her thirties or forties with COVID-19, enrolled during active disease.

V and J are TRBV28 and TRBJ1-2, with 8 bases lining up with TRBD1. Per the germline V gene, CDR1 is MDHEN and CDR2 is SYDVKM. Germline trimming cut 2 bases from V and 5 bases from J; bases unmatched to any gene: 10. This CDR3 region has 16 residues. This CDR3 reads CASSLHTPGQEYGYTF. DNA for the CDR3: TGTGCCAGCAGTTTACATACTCCGGGACAGGAGTATGGCTACACCTTC.

The chain carries TRBV9 and TRBJ1-2, with TRBD1 matching over 7 bases. Trimming cost V 6 bases and J 4 bases; bases outside gene matches: 15. There are 16 residues in the CDR3. The germline gives CDR1 SGDLS, CDR2 YYNGEE. The DNA for the CDR3 is TGTGCCAGCACCGCCGGTAGGGGACAGTTAGGCTATGGCTACACCTTC. It encodes CASTAGRGQLGYGYTF. The full variable domain, completed using reference TRBV9 and TRBJ1-2, is DSGVTQTPKHLITATGQRVTLRCSPRSGDLSVYWYQQSLDQGLQFLIQYYNGEERAKGNILERFSAQQFPDLHSELNLSSLELGDSALYFCASTAGRGQLGYGYTFGSGTRLTVV.

The gene calls are TRBV2 and TRBJ1-4; D remains ambiguous. V lost 4 bases and J 2 bases, leaving 8 bases between the germline ends. CDR3 length equals 14 residues. Looked up from germline, CDR1 is SNHLY and CDR2 is FYNNEI. The CDR3 here is CASSAWSTNEKLFF. CDR3 DNA sequence: TGTGCCAGCAGTGCATGGAGCACTAATGAAAAACTGTTTTTT.

Concerning this clone itself: At one boundary the junction diverges from the germline segment, which might be a read error. The DNA for the CDR3 is TGTGCCAGTAGTACACTAGGGCTAGCGGGGGTCTGTTTT. Its translation: CASSTLGLAGVCF. The chain has TRBV19 and TRBJ2-3; 10 nucleotides match TRBD2. The CDR3 covers 13 residues. The germline V gene has CDR1 LNHDA and CDR2 SQIVND (reference sequence).

The V gene is TRBV28, the J gene TRBJ2-2; the match to TRBD2 covers 7 bases. Germline assignment: CDR1 MDHEN and CDR2 SYDVKM. V was pared by 3 bases and J by 3 bases, with 7 bases of the junction left unmatched. This CDR3 region has 16 residues. CDR3 in amino acids: CASSFGASGYTGELFF. The CDR3 nucleotides read TGTGCCAGCAGTTTCGGGGCTAGCGGATACACCGGGGAGCTGTTTTTT.

In DNA, the CDR3 is TGTGCCAGCAGTCCGACTAGCGGGGGAGTCGGGGAGCTGTTTTTT. Amino acid sequence: CASSPTSGGVGELFF. The chain is built from TRBV6-2 or TRBV6-3 and TRBJ2-2; 12 bases are shared with TRBD2. Germline-derived CDR1 and CDR2 are MNHEY and SVGEGT. With 5 bases clipped from V and 7 bases from J, the junction kept 5 bases outside the gene matches. The CDR3 is 15 amino acids.

The chain joins TRBV2 to TRBJ1-6, with 8 bases fitting TRBD1. Germline lookup yields CDR1 SNHLY and CDR2 FYNNEI. V shed 6 bases and J 9 bases; nucleotides not matched to a gene: 10. The CDR3 has 15 residues. Here the CDR3 DNA reads TGTGCCAGCAGCCTCGCGGGACAGGTTCTTTCACCCCTCCACTTT. Translation: CASSLAGQVLSPLHF.

The V gene is TRBV9, the J gene TRBJ1-2; TRBD1 agrees at 9 bases. CDR1 SGDLS and CDR2 YYNGEE come from the germline V gene. V shed 4 bases and J 7 bases; nucleotides not matched to a gene: 8. CDR3 length equals 14 residues. The DNA for the CDR3 is TGTGCCAGCAGCTTGAGGACAGGGGTCGGTGGCTACACCTTC. Protein product: CASSLRTGVGGYTF. Combining the CDR3 with reference TRBV9 and TRBJ1-2 gives the whole variable domain DSGVTQTPKHLITATGQRVTLRCSPRSGDLSVYWYQQSLDQGLQFLIQYYNGEERAKGNILERFSAQQFPDLHSELNLSSLELGDSALYFCASSLRTGVGGYTFGSGTRLTVV.

The CDR3, as DNA: TGTGCCAGCAGCTTGGGGCTCAGGGGATCTGAAGCTTTCTTT. This codes for CASSLGLRGSEAFF. V is TRBV5-7 and J is TRBJ1-1; tentatively, D is TRBD1 (6 bases). TRBV5-7 is designated an ORF whose function remains uncertain. The CDR3 has 14 residues. The V end was cut by 0 bases, the J end by 6 bases, with 12 bases between.

This clone has only one observation. V is TRBV24-1 and J is TRBJ2-5; perhaps TRBD2 as D (6 bases). The CDR3 has 14 residues. Germline V gene sequence: CDR1 KGHDR, CDR2 SFDVKD. Trimming took 2 bases from V and 3 from J, leaving 9 bases between them. This CDR3 reads CATSDSLAEETQYF. In DNA form, the CDR3 reads TGTGCCACCAGTGATTCATTAGCGGAAGAGACCCAGTACTTC.

With respect to this clone: The junction differs from germline at one of its ends, possibly a read error. This chain links TRBV7-7 with TRBJ2-3, with 7 bases aligning to TRBD2. The germline V gene has CDR1 SSHAT and CDR2 FNYEAQ (reference sequence). The CDR3 runs to 14 residues. The CDR3 sequence is CASSFRGGTDTQYF. CDR3 sequence (DNA): TGTGCTAGCAGCTTCCGGGGGGGCACAGATACGCAGTATTTT. The whole variable domain, remainder taken from reference TRBV7-7 and TRBJ2-3, is GAGVSQSPRYKVTKRGQDVTLRCDPISSHATLYWYQQALGQGPEFLTYFNYEAQPDKSGLPSDRFSAERPEGSISTLTIQRTEQRDSAMYRCASSFRGGTDTQYFGPGTRLTVL.

V usage is TRBV7-2 and J usage is TRBJ1-1; D perhaps matches TRBD1 (5 bases). Trimming took 8 bases from V and 5 from J, leaving 15 bases between them. This CDR3 is built from 13 residues. CDR1 SGHTA and CDR2 FQGNSA come from the germline V gene. This CDR3 is CASGTGGGTEAFF. CDR3 coding DNA: TGTGCCAGCGGAACAGGTGGGGGGACTGAAGCTTTCTTT.

This clone has a single count. The chain recombines TRBV18 with TRBJ2-2; 9 nucleotides line up with TRBD1. Germline CDR1 is KGHSH and CDR2 is LQKENI. CDR3 length: 15 residues. V dropped 3 bases and J dropped 7; count of bases not matched to a gene: 6. This CDR3 is CASSPGTGSGGELFF. For the CDR3, the DNA is TGTGCCAGCTCACCCGGGACAGGGTCTGGCGGGGAGCTGTTTTTT.

The gene calls are TRBV6-5 and TRBJ1-3, with unresolved D. The length of the CDR3 is 14 residues. The germline CDR1 and CDR2 sequences are MNHEY and SVGAGI. Trimming stripped 6 bases from V and 2 bases from J, with 11 bases between. The CDR3 region is CASRPSGTGNTIYF. The CDR3 nucleotides read TGTGCCAGCAGACCGTCAGGAACTGGAAACACCATATATTTT.

The chain carries TRBV5-1 and TRBJ1-1; D is unresolved. The germline CDR1 and CDR2 sequences are SGHRS and YFSETQ. V was clipped by 0 bases and J by 4 bases, with 13 bases between them. CDR3 length equals 15 residues. In DNA form, the CDR3 reads TGCGCCAGCAGCTTGGACTTGACATCTGTCACTGAAGCTTTCTTT. Protein sequence: CASSLDLTSVTEAFF.

CDR3 residues: CASSIVPLLLNQPQHF. Written as DNA, the CDR3 is TGTGCCAGTAGTATAGTTCCACTGCTTCTCAATCAGCCCCAGCATTTT. J is TRBJ1-5 and V is TRBV19; D remains unclear. Germline loops: CDR1 LNHDA, CDR2 SQIVND (reference sequence). Trimming cost V 1 base and J 3 bases, with 13 bases left between them. The CDR3 extends over 16 amino acids.

This clone was counted a single time. V gene TRBV7-3 combines with J gene TRBJ2-2; D not certain. The V gene's germline CDR1 is SGHTA and CDR2 FQGTGA. This CDR3 contains 15 residues. V was trimmed by 1 base and J by 6 bases, leaving 12 bases between them. The CDR3 nucleotides read TGTGCCAGCAGCTTAAATGGCCTCGTCCCCGGGGAGCTGTTTTTT. It codes for CASSLNGLVPGELFF.

This clone appeared once. The J gene is TRBJ1-1, the V gene TRBV28; D possibly corresponds to TRBD1 (5 bases). The CDR3 sequence is 14 residues long. Trimming left V 6 bases short and J 3 bases short, with 14 bases between. Germline lookup yields CDR1 MDHEN and CDR2 SYDVKM. The CDR3 spells CASSSAGRDTEAFF. CDR3 in DNA: TGTGCCAGCAGCTCCGCAGGGAGGGACACTGAAGCTTTCTTT.

The chain employs TRBV9 and TRBJ2-5, with TRBD1 identical over 8 bases. The CDR3 extends over 16 amino acids. Germline V gives CDR1 SGDLS, CDR2 YYNGEE. V was pared by 0 bases and J by 2 bases, with 6 bases of the junction left unmatched. The CDR3 DNA sequence: TGTGCCAGCAGCGTAGTAGCAGGGGGCCCTCAAGAGACCCAGTACTTC. The encoded protein is CASSVVAGGPQETQYF. Filled out from reference TRBV9 and TRBJ2-5, the complete variable domain reads DSGVTQTPKHLITATGQRVTLRCSPRSGDLSVYWYQQSLDQGLQFLIQYYNGEERAKGNILERFSAQQFPDLHSELNLSSLELGDSALYFCASSVVAGGPQETQYFGPGTRLLVL.

The chain employs TRBV4-3 and TRBJ1-2; D remains unclear. CDR1 is LGHNA, CDR2 YSLEER, per germline. Trimming left V 0 bases short and J 4 bases short, with 9 bases between. The length of the CDR3 is 14 residues. The CDR3 region is CASSQDERTYGYTF. Here the CDR3 DNA reads TGCGCCAGCAGCCAAGACGAGCGGACCTATGGCTACACCTTC.

This chain uses TRBV11-2 with TRBJ2-1; 11 bases match TRBD2. V lost 8 bases and J lost 0; bases outside the gene matches: 6. CDR1 is SGHAT and CDR2 is FQNNGV in the germline V gene. The CDR3 spans 16 residues. CDR3 nucleotide sequence: TGTGCCAGCGGACTAGCGGGCCCCAGCTCCTACAATGAGCAGTTCTTC. Translation: CASGLAGPSSYNEQFF.

The J gene is TRBJ2-5, the V gene TRBV6-5; 8 bases agree with TRBD1. Trimming cost V 5 bases and J 5 bases; bases outside gene matches: 4. The length of the CDR3 is 13 residues. Germline-derived CDR1 and CDR2 are MNHEY and SVGAGI. This CDR3 is CASSRTGTETQYF. CDR3 coding DNA: TGTGCCAGCAGTCGGACAGGGACGGAGACCCAGTACTTC.

The V gene is TRBV11-2, the J gene TRBJ2-7; TRBD1 might be the D (6 bases). V gave up 5 bases and J gave up 0 bases, with 14 bases separating them. Germline CDR1 is SGHAT and CDR2 is FQNNGV. The CDR3 length is 15 residues. CDR3 sequence (DNA): TGTGCCAGCAGCAGCAGGGGCCAGGTCTCCTACGAGCAGTACTTC. This gives the protein CASSSRGQVSYEQYF.

The chain couples TRBV18 to TRBJ1-1; TRBD1 agrees at 8 bases. The V segment lost 2 bases and the J segment 0 bases; nucleotides outside the gene matches: 11. This CDR3 region has 18 residues. CDR1 is KGHSH and CDR2 is LQKENI in the germline V gene. The CDR3 reads CASSPGIQGVGMNTEAFF. The CDR3 coding sequence is TGTGCCAGCTCACCAGGCATACAGGGGGTTGGAATGAACACTGAAGCTTTCTTT.